The 5 T cell receptor beta chains reported below all come from one sample, sequenced in a study of human T cells and chemical hapten exposure. Sample time point: pre-sensitization, week 0. The treatment here: therapeutic diphenylcyclopropenone sensitization with weekly scalp DPC. MiXCR was run by TCRdb on the RACE reads, yielding one entry per CDR3 protein. The repertoire holds more than 250,000 distinct CDR3 sequences, with over 8% as singletons. The sample consisted of whole blood, taken in connection with sensitization to the hapten diphenylcyclopropenone (DPC). The receptors come from a woman between 35 and 50 years old with alopecia areata. Some clones in this sample may be carry-over from other donors' samples.

J is TRBJ2-7 and V is TRBV4-3; 14 positions match TRBD2. Trimming removed 4 bases from V and 4 bases from J; junction bases left unmatched: 6. Germline loops: CDR1 LGHNA, CDR2 YSLEER. The CDR3 runs to 16 residues. The CDR3 loop reads CASSPGTSGRWYEQYF. Here the CDR3 DNA reads TGCGCCAGCAGCCCTGGGACTAGCGGGAGATGGTACGAGCAGTACTTC.

The V call is TRBV7-2, the J call TRBJ2-5; D gene unclear. The CDR3 has 14 amino acids. Germline CDR1 SGHTA, CDR2 FQGNSA. Trimming removed 5 bases at V and 0 bases at J, with 10 bases between. CDR3: CASSLSRHQETQYF. The CDR3 DNA sequence: TGTGCCAGCAGCCTGAGCAGACACCAAGAGACCCAGTACTTC.

This clonotype occurred a few times. This chain links TRBV10-3 with TRBJ2-5; 10 bases agree with TRBD2. Germline V gene data show CDR1 as ENHRY and CDR2 as SYGVKD. The CDR3 is 15 residues long. V shed 8 bases, J shed 2 bases, and the junction held 8 bases outside the gene matches. The CDR3 DNA is TGTGCCATCCACATTCGGACTAGCGGACAAGAGACCCAGTACTTC. This sequence encodes CAIHIRTSGQETQYF.

This clonotype was observed a few times. The J gene is TRBJ1-1, the V gene TRBV20-1; 8 positions agree with TRBD1. This CDR3 is built from 19 residues. The germline gives CDR1 DFQATT, CDR2 SNEGSKA (reference sequence). V shed 1 base, J shed 0 bases, and the junction held 16 bases outside the gene matches. The CDR3 DNA reads TGCAGTGCTAGAGGCCGGCCGCCAGGGGGCGCGTACCTGAACACTGAAGCTTTCTTT. It yields the protein CSARGRPPGGAYLNTEAFF.

This clonotype was detected many times. The rearrangement joins TRBV2 to TRBJ2-1; 9 bases are a match to TRBD2. Germline CDR1 SNHLY, CDR2 FYNNEI. The trim removed 4 bases at V and 9 bases at J, leaving 7 bases unmatched. This CDR3 is 14 amino acids long. The CDR3 DNA reads TGTGCCAGCAGTGTAGTTAGCGGGAGAGGTGAGCAGTTCTTC. This gives the protein CASSVVSGRGEQFF.